These T cell receptor beta chains were read from a single sample in a study of T-cell reconstitution after alpha-beta-depleted transplantation in children. TCRdb re-called the PCR reads with MiXCR, one entry per CDR3 protein. The table lists over 150,000 distinct CDR3 sequences, approximately 7% of them singletons, with just over 5.5% in the top ten. The sample consisted of PBMCs, taken before TCRalphabeta/CD19-depleted stem cell transplant. These TCRs come from a boy aged 2 to 10 with acute lymphoblastic leukemia, due to receive a stem cell transplant. The CDR3 runs from the conserved cysteine through the conserved F or W. The D gene is left open where the match is weak. Only some rows state a clone size, as once, few, many or a class for expanded clones.

TRBJ2-5	.	.	TRBV12-3/TRBV12-4	TGTGCCAGCAGAGGACCGGAGGGGGAGACCCAGTACTTC	CASRGPEGETQYF
TRBJ2-1	.	.	TRBV11-2	TGTGCCAGCAGCTTCTCGGCAGGGGGGGAGCAGTTCTTC	CASSFSAGGEQFF
TRBJ2-7	.	many	TRBV11-2	TGTGCCAGCAGCTTAGATAGGGCGGCCTCCTACGAGCAGTACTTC	CASSLDRAASYEQYF
TRBJ1-6	.	many	TRBV7-2	TGTGCCAGCAGCCCGGGGAGGGCTGCTTCACCCCTCCACTTT	CASSPGRAASPLHF
TRBJ1-1	TRBD1	many	TRBV18	TGTGCCAGCTCACCACGGTCGGACAGGGATAACGCTGAAGCTTTCTTT	CASSPRSDRDNAEAFF
TRBJ1-5	.	.	TRBV20-1	TGCAGTGCTAGAAGGCCATTGAGGTTCCCCCAGCATTTT	CSARRPLRFPQHF
TRBJ1-3	TRBD1	.	TRBV12-3/TRBV12-4	TGTGCCAGCAGTTCTCGACAGGGCCGCTCTGGAAACACCATATATTTT	CASSSRQGRSGNTIYF
TRBJ2-7	TRBD2	many	TRBV27	TGTGCCAGCACTTCGGGACTAGCTAGCGAGCAGTACTTC	CASTSGLASEQYF
TRBJ1-6	.	many	TRBV28	TGTGCCAGCAGTTTAAAGAGGGTAGATTCACCCCTCCACTTT	CASSLKRVDSPLHF
TRBJ2-2	TRBD2	many	TRBV29-1	TGCAGCGTTGAATCTAGCGGGACCGGGGAGCTGTTTTTT	CSVESSGTGELFF
TRBJ1-1	.	many	TRBV28	TGTGCCAGCAGCAACGACAGATACACTGAAGCTTTCTTT	CASSNDRYTEAFF
TRBJ1-3	.	many	TRBV7-2	TGTGCCAGCAGCTCACCAAGCTCTGGAAACACCATATATTTT	CASSSPSSGNTIYF
TRBJ2-2	TRBD2	many	TRBV5-1	TGCGCCAGCAGCTTAGGACTAGCGGGAAACACCGGGGAGCTGTTTTTT	CASSLGLAGNTGELFF
TRBJ2-3	.	.	TRBV10-2	TGCGCCAGCAGGGAGGGGGGCAGTACAGATACGCAGTATTTT	CASREGGSTDTQYF
TRBJ2-1	TRBD2	few	TRBV20-1	TGCAGTGCTCATCGAGCGGGGGGATCCTACAATGAGCAGTTCTTC	CSAHRAGGSYNEQFF
TRBJ2-3	.	many	TRBV15	TGTGCCACCAGCAGAACGGGGGCCAGGGATACGCAGTATTTT	CATSRTGARDTQYF
TRBJ1-2	.	many	TRBV4-3	TGCGCCAGCAGCCATTCTTACCAGGGACTCTATGGCTACACCTTC	CASSHSYQGLYGYTF
TRBJ2-7	.	many	TRBV12-3/TRBV12-4	TGTGCCAGCAGGTACGTCGGCTCCTACGAGCAGTACTTC	CASRYVGSYEQYF
TRBJ2-3	.	.	TRBV2	TGTGCCAGCAACCCCCCTGGCAGTCTTTCCGATACGCAGTATTTT	CASNPPGSLSDTQYF
TRBJ1-5	.	many	TRBV28	TGTGCCAGCAGGGCCGACACAGGGATGCAACAGCCCCAGCATTTT	CASRADTGMQQPQHF
TRBJ2-2	.	few	TRBV6-5	TGTGCCAGCAGTTACCTCGGTGGGGCAGTAGTTACCGGGGAGCTGTTTTTT	CASSYLGGAVVTGELFF
TRBJ2-1	.	many	TRBV11-2	TGTGCCAGCAGCTTAGATACCGTTCTCAATGAGCAGTTCTTC	CASSLDTVLNEQFF
TRBJ2-1	TRBD2	.	TRBV7-6	TGTGCCAGCGGTCTAGCGGGAGGGCGGAACAATGAGCAGTTCTTC	CASGLAGGRNNEQFF
TRBJ2-5	TRBD1	many	TRBV11-2	TGTGCCAGCAGCTTAGATTTGGGGGACAGGGGCGGGACCCAGTACTTC	CASSLDLGDRGGTQYF
TRBJ1-2	.	many	TRBV11-2	TGTGCCAGCAGCCACAGGAGGCAAGGATATGGCTACACCTTC	CASSHRRQGYGYTF
TRBJ2-6	.	many	TRBV2	TGTGCCAGCAGTGAAGGGGCAGGGACTGGGGCCAACGTCCTGACTTTC	CASSEGAGTGANVLTF
TRBJ2-7	TRBD1	many	TRBV9	TGTGCCAGCAGTCGGGGACAGGGAGGATCCTACGAGCAGTACTTC	CASSRGQGGSYEQYF
TRBJ2-5	.	many	TRBV29-1	TGCAGCGTTGACAAGGAGACCCAGTACTTC	CSVDKETQYF
TRBJ2-5	.	many	TRBV7-2	TGTGCCAGCAACCCCGGGGGCCGGAAAGAGACCCAGTACTTC	CASNPGGRKETQYF
TRBJ2-3	.	many	TRBV29-1	TGCAGCGTTGTGGTCAGTATCAAGCCCCAAGGATACACAGATACGCAGTATTTT	CSVVVSIKPQGYTDTQYF
TRBJ2-7	.	few	TRBV6-2/TRBV6-3	TGTGCCAGCAGTTACTCCTGGATCGAGCAGTACTTC	CASSYSWIEQYF
TRBJ2-2	.	.	TRBV5-1	TGCGCCAGCTCCCGGGTGGCAGTCACCGGGGAGCTGTTTTTT	CASSRVAVTGELFF
TRBJ1-1	.	many	TRBV29-1	TGCAGCGTTGAGGGGGGCGCGTATACTGAAGCTTTCTTT	CSVEGGAYTEAFF
TRBJ2-3	TRBD2	few	TRBV7-9	TGTGCCAGCAGGTTCGAGCGGGGTACAGATACGCAGTATTTT	CASRFERGTDTQYF
TRBJ2-5	.	many	TRBV11-2	TGTGCCAGCAGCTTATGGGTAGGGGCCCAGGAGACCCAGTACTTC	CASSLWVGAQETQYF
TRBJ2-2	TRBD2	many	TRBV7-6	TGTGCTAGCAGCCCGTTACCACCCGGGACTAGCGGGGGGGCCAGTGGCGGGGAGCTGTTTTTT	CASSPLPPGTSGGASGGELFF
TRBJ2-1	TRBD2	.	TRBV19	TGTGCCAGTAGTATTGGACTAGCGGGATCAGGTGAGCAGTTCTTC	CASSIGLAGSGEQFF
TRBJ2-7	.	many	TRBV7-2	TGTGCCAGCAGCCATGGGGACACATCCTACGAGCAGTACTTC	CASSHGDTSYEQYF
TRBJ2-5	.	few	TRBV28	TGTGCCAGCGCCCCGGGGGACCAAGAGACCCAGTACTTC	CASAPGDQETQYF
TRBJ2-2	TRBD1	many	TRBV5-1	TGCGCCAGCAGCCCCCTCCGGACAGGGACGGGCACCGGGGAGCTGTTTTTT	CASSPLRTGTGTGELFF
TRBJ1-2	TRBD1	few	TRBV12-3/TRBV12-4	TGTGCCAGCAGTCGCCGGACAGGGGGCCCGAACTATGGCTACACCTTC	CASSRRTGGPNYGYTF
TRBJ2-1	.	many	TRBV30	TGTGCCTGGAGTGAGCAGTCCATTGAGCAGTTCTTC	CAWSEQSIEQFF
TRBJ1-2	.	many	TRBV12-3/TRBV12-4	TGTGCCAGCTACCCTGGCGGTCTTAACTATGGCTACACCTTC	CASYPGGLNYGYTF
TRBJ1-2	TRBD1	many	TRBV28	TGTGCCAGCAGTCCGGGGACAGCGCTCTATGGCTACACCTTC	CASSPGTALYGYTF
TRBJ2-1	TRBD1	many	TRBV5-6	TGTGCCAGCAGCCCGCCCAGGGGGTTCTACAATGAGCAGTTCTTC	CASSPPRGFYNEQFF
TRBJ2-4	TRBD2	.	TRBV4-3	TGCGCCAGCACGCCGGGACTAGCGGGAGACAGGGCCAAAAACATTCAGTACTTC	CASTPGLAGDRAKNIQYF
TRBJ1-5	.	.	TRBV19	TGTGCCAGTAGTGATGGTTATGATCAGCCCCAGCATTTT	CASSDGYDQPQHF
TRBJ2-3	TRBD2	few	TRBV13	TGTGCCAGCACCCCTCCCATCGGAACTAGCGGATCCACAGATACGCAGTATTTT	CASTPPIGTSGSTDTQYF